This T cell receptor beta chain comes out of a study of beta chain features in type 1 diabetes. CDR3 length: 17 amino acids. Germline CDR1 is LNHNV and CDR2 is YYDKDF (reference sequence). V shed 1 base and J 0 bases; nucleotides not matched to a gene: 3. Reverse transcription of all isolated RNA meant that expressed TCRB transcripts were sequenced. Sequencing was performed with immunoSEQ multiplex PCR; in TCRdb, only in-frame clones are kept and a portion is missing. The repertoire consists of 300,000 or so clones, with 6.5% to 10% occurring once and the leading ten covering roughly 0.44%. This clone was counted a few times.

The J gene is TRBJ2-3, the V gene TRBV15; TRBD2 agrees at 11 bases. This receptor was identified in a woman aged 18-29 years in good health. The sample comprised central memory CD4+ T cells from blood. Here the CDR3 DNA reads TGTGCCACCAGCAGAGGCCGGACTAGCGGGAGCACAGATACGCAGTATTTT. Its protein product is CATSRGRTSGSTDTQYF.